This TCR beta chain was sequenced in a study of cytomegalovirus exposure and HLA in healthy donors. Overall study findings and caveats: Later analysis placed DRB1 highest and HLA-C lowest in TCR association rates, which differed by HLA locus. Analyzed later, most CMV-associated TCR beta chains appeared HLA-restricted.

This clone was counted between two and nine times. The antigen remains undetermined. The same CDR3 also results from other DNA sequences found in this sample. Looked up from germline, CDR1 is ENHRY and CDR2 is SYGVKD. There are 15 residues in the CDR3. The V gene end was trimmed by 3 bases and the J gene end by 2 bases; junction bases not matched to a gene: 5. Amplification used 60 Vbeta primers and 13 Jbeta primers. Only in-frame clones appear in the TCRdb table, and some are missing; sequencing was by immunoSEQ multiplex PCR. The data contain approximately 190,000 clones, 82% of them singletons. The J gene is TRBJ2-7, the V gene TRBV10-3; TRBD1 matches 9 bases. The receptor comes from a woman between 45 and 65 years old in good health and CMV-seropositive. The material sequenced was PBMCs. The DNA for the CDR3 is TGTGCCATCAGTGACGTCAGACAGGGGGCCTACGAGCAGTACTTC. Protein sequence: CAISDVRQGAYEQYF.